The 3 T cell receptor beta chains listed next were all sequenced from one sample in a study of T cell repertoires in cytomegalovirus infection. Their antigens remain unidentified. MiXCR, run by TCRdb on the reads, gives a single entry per CDR3 protein. Of approximately 500,000 distinct CDR3 sequences listed, 30% to 40% were seen once; the top ten hold 15% to 20%. The sequencing used cultured PBMCs, collected from culture after CMV antigen stimulation. The receptors originated from a human donor in good health (CMV status not recorded). Some clones in this sample may be carry-over from other donors' samples.

This clonotype was picked up many times. The gene calls are TRBV7-2 and TRBJ1-2; 7 bases align to TRBD1. This CDR3 is 15 amino acids long. V trimming: 5 bases; J trimming: 6 bases; junction bases outside the gene matches: 12. The V gene's germline CDR1 is SGHTA and CDR2 FQGNSA. DNA for the CDR3: TGTGCCAGCAGCACCCGACAGGGTACGAATGATGGCTACACCTTC. Translating it yields CASSTRQGTNDGYTF.

This clonotype was recorded a few times. The chain links TRBV4-1 to TRBJ1-2; TRBD1 might be the D (5 bases). V lost 0 bases, J lost 4 bases, and 9 bases lay in between. Germline-derived CDR1 and CDR2 are MGHRA and YSYEKL. The CDR3 extends over 14 amino acids. CDR3 nucleotide sequence: TGCGCCAGCAGCCAAGAGACAGCCATCTATGGCTACACCTTC. This codes for CASSQETAIYGYTF.

This clonotype has only a few counts. The chain employs TRBV14 and TRBJ2-5; D tentatively fits TRBD1 or TRBD2 (5 bases each). The germline CDR1 and CDR2 sequences are SGHDN and FVKESK. Deletions cut 2 bases from V and 2 bases from J, with 12 bases between. The CDR3 runs 15 residues. CDR3 sequence: CASSQPGTPQETQYF. CDR3 DNA: TGTGCCAGCAGCCAACCCGGGACGCCGCAAGAGACCCAGTACTTC.